The 20 T cell receptor beta chains reported below all come from one sample, sequenced in a study of T-cell reconstitution after alpha-beta-depleted transplantation in children. The authors prepared the TCRbeta library with unique molecular identifiers. MiXCR was run by TCRdb on the PCR reads, yielding one entry per CDR3 protein. The sample includes 500,000 to 600,000 distinct CDR3 sequences, roughly a quarter seen only once; the top ten take about a third. The specimen was PBMCs, collected before TCRalphabeta/CD19-depleted stem cell transplant. The receptor source for this set is a boy younger than two with Wiskott-Aldrich syndrome, due to receive a stem cell transplant.

The rearrangement joins TRBV10-2 to TRBJ1-5; D is undetermined. This CDR3 is built from 15 residues. Germline V lookup: CDR1 WSHSY, CDR2 SAAADI. Trimming removed 3 bases from V and 0 bases from J, with 9 bases in between. The CDR3 sequence is CASSDEGFSNQPQHF. The CDR3 DNA sequence: TGCGCCAGCAGTGACGAGGGATTTAGCAATCAGCCCCAGCATTTT.

V usage is TRBV12-3 or TRBV12-4 and J usage is TRBJ1-5; possible D gene TRBD1, 5 bases. The CDR3 is 14 residues long. V was trimmed by 5 bases and J by 3 bases, leaving 11 bases between them. CDR3 protein: CASSLQVNNQPQHF. In DNA form, the CDR3 reads TGTGCCAGCAGTCTACAGGTAAACAATCAGCCCCAGCATTTT.

The chain carries TRBV7-2 and TRBJ2-3, with D hard to call. The CDR3 is 12 amino acids. CDR1 and CDR2 (germline): SGHTA, FQGNSA. Trimming pared 3 bases from V and 6 bases from J, leaving 7 bases between. The CDR3 DNA is TGTGCCAGCAGCTTGAGCTTCGATACGCAGTATTTT. Amino acids: CASSLSFDTQYF.

The rearrangement joins TRBV27 to TRBJ2-1; 7 positions agree with TRBD2. This CDR3 spans 16 amino acids. Germline CDR1 is MNHEY and CDR2 is SMNVEV (reference sequence). The V segment lost 0 bases and the J segment 6 bases; nucleotides outside the gene matches: 8. The CDR3 DNA sequence: TGTGCCAGCAGTTTATCAAAGACTAGCACAGGCAATGAGCAGTTCTTC. Translating gives CASSLSKTSTGNEQFF.

There are a few counts of this clonotype. The chain combines TRBV5-1 with TRBJ2-1; possible D gene TRBD1, 6 bases. Germline loops: CDR1 SGHRS, CDR2 YFSETQ. V was pared by 2 bases and J by 0 bases, with 9 bases between. This CDR3 has 15 residues. CDR3 amino acids: CASSLGQNSYNEQFF. CDR3 nucleotide sequence: TGCGCCAGCAGCTTAGGACAGAACTCCTACAATGAGCAGTTCTTC.

The J gene is TRBJ2-3, the V gene TRBV2; D ambiguous. The CDR3 contains 13 residues. V gave up 3 bases and J gave up 2 bases, with 6 bases separating them. Germline loops: CDR1 SNHLY, CDR2 FYNNEI. CDR3: CASSDEVTDTQYF. CDR3 DNA: TGTGCCAGCAGTGACGAAGTCACAGATACGCAGTATTTT.

The chain links TRBV7-6 to TRBJ2-1; D perhaps matches TRBD1 (5 bases). V was clipped by 4 bases and J by 8 bases, with 12 bases between them. The CDR3 has 13 residues. Germline lookup yields CDR1 SGHVS and CDR2 FNYEAQ. The CDR3 nucleotides are TGTGCCAGCAGCTCCTCCAGGGTGTATGAGCAGTTCTTC. The encoded protein is CASSSSRVYEQFF.

The CDR3: CASSPRTRLETQYF. The CDR3 DNA reads as TGCGCCAGCAGCCCGAGGACGAGGTTAGAGACCCAGTACTTC. The chain is built from TRBV5-1 and TRBJ2-5; D unresolved. Trimming left V 4 bases short and J 4 bases short, with 14 bases between. Germline V gene lookup returns CDR1 SGHRS and CDR2 YFSETQ. This CDR3 spans 14 amino acids.

CDR3 sequence: CASRKDRVQDTQYF. CDR3 coding DNA: TGTGCCAGCAGGAAAGACAGGGTACAAGATACGCAGTATTTT. The V call is TRBV25-1, the J call TRBJ2-3; 7 bases are a match to TRBD1. The ends lost 6 bases at V and 5 bases at J; junction bases unmatched: 8. This CDR3 has 14 amino acids. Germline CDR1 is MGHDK and CDR2 is SYGVNS.

The chain combines TRBV5-1 with TRBJ2-1; the D is unclear. V lost 0 bases and J 7 bases, leaving 11 bases between the germline ends. Germline CDR1 is SGHRS and CDR2 is YFSETQ. The CDR3 is 14 amino acids. This CDR3 is CASSLDARSNEQFF. The CDR3 DNA reads TGCGCCAGCAGCTTGGATGCCAGGTCAAATGAGCAGTTCTTC. Filled out from reference TRBV5-1 and TRBJ2-1, the complete variable domain reads KAGVTQTPRYLIKTRGQQVTLSCSPISGHRSVSWYQQTPGQGLQFLFEYFSETQRNKGNFPGRFSGRQFSNSRSEMNVSTLELGDSALYLCASSLDARSNEQFFGPGTRLTVL.

The V and J genes are TRBV3-1 and TRBJ1-2; 9 nucleotides match TRBD1. The V gene end was trimmed by 4 bases and the J gene end by 7 bases; junction bases not matched to a gene: 13. CDR1 is LGHDT and CDR2 is YNNKEL in the germline V gene (reference sequence). This CDR3 contains 16 residues. For the CDR3, the DNA is TGTGCCAGCAGCCTCAAAAACCGGGACAGGGAAGCTGGCTACACCTTC. Translated, it gives CASSLKNRDREAGYTF.

This clonotype appeared a few times. The rearrangement uses TRBV7-2 and TRBJ1-1, with 7 bases that match TRBD1. The CDR3 totals 13 residues. CDR1 is SGHTA and CDR2 is FQGNSA in the germline V gene. Losses at the gene ends were 4 bases for V and 3 bases for J; bases not matched to a gene: 2. As DNA, the CDR3 is TGTGCCAGCAGCTGGGACAGCTACACTGAAGCTTTCTTT. Its translation: CASSWDSYTEAFF.

This clonotype has more than one count but fewer than ten. V is TRBV5-1 and J is TRBJ2-1, with 9 positions matching TRBD2. J lost 10 bases, V lost 0 bases, and 5 bases had no gene match. The CDR3 totals 14 residues. Germline lookup yields CDR1 SGHRS and CDR2 YFSETQ. DNA for the CDR3: TGCGCCAGCAGCTTGGTAGCGGGAGCTAAAGAGCAGTTCTTC. Its translation: CASSLVAGAKEQFF.

This chain links TRBV3-1 with TRBJ2-3; D gene ambiguous. CDR3 length equals 13 residues. Trimming took 3 bases from V and 5 from J, leaving 9 bases between them. Germline CDR1 reads LGHDT; CDR2 reads YNNKEL (reference sequence). CDR3 region: CASSHRSRDTQYF. DNA of the CDR3: TGTGCCAGCAGCCACCGTAGTAGAGATACGCAGTATTTT.

This clonotype appeared a few times. CDR3 sequence (DNA): TGCAGTGCCGATTCACAGGGCCCCTACAATGAGCAGTTCTTC. Protein: CSADSQGPYNEQFF. V usage is TRBV20-1 and J usage is TRBJ2-1; the D gene is possibly TRBD1 (6 bases). The CDR3 has 14 amino acids. V lost 6 bases and J lost 2, with 14 bases in between. The germline CDR1 and CDR2 sequences are DFQATT and SNEGSKA (reference sequence).

This clonotype has more than one count but fewer than ten. V gene TRBV5-1 combines with J gene TRBJ2-7; 10 bases are shared with TRBD1. V lost 4 bases and J lost 1; bases outside the gene matches: 5. The CDR3 totals 15 residues. Per the germline V gene, CDR1 is SGHRS and CDR2 is YFSETQ. The CDR3 DNA reads TGCGCCAGCAGCCCCGGACAGGGGGTATCCTACGAGCAGTACTTC. This encodes CASSPGQGVSYEQYF. Variable domain in full (rest from reference TRBV5-1 and TRBJ2-7): KAGVTQTPRYLIKTRGQQVTLSCSPISGHRSVSWYQQTPGQGLQFLFEYFSETQRNKGNFPGRFSGRQFSNSRSEMNVSTLELGDSALYLCASSPGQGVSYEQYFGPGTRLTVT.

The V gene is TRBV5-1, the J gene TRBJ2-1, with 8 bases lining up with TRBD2. Germline CDR1 reads SGHRS; CDR2 reads YFSETQ. V lost 3 bases to trimming and J lost 8 bases; unmatched junction nucleotides: 7. The CDR3 totals 14 residues. CDR3 loop: CASSYTSAGDEQFF. The DNA of the CDR3 is TGCGCCAGCAGCTATACTTCAGCGGGGGATGAGCAGTTCTTC. Filled out from reference TRBV5-1 and TRBJ2-1, the complete variable domain reads KAGVTQTPRYLIKTRGQQVTLSCSPISGHRSVSWYQQTPGQGLQFLFEYFSETQRNKGNFPGRFSGRQFSNSRSEMNVSTLELGDSALYLCASSYTSAGDEQFFGPGTRLTVL.

This clonotype was counted only a few times. The gene calls are TRBV5-1 and TRBJ1-2; D is perhaps TRBD1 (5 bases). The CDR3 spans 14 residues. V dropped 1 base and J dropped 6 bases, with 13 bases sitting between them. The germline CDR1 and CDR2 sequences are SGHRS and YFSETQ. The chain's CDR3 is CASSLPGGNNGYTF. In nucleotides, the CDR3 is TGCGCCAGCAGCTTGCCCGGGGGAAACAATGGCTACACCTTC.

The sample holds a few counts of this clonotype. This chain uses TRBV5-1 with TRBJ1-5; D ambiguous. The CDR3 has 15 residues. With 0 bases removed from V and 7 bases from J, the gap between germline ends came to 14 bases. The V gene's germline CDR1 is SGHRS and CDR2 YFSETQ. As DNA, the CDR3 is TGCGCCAGCAGCTTGGGACCAGGATTCGGGCAGCCCCAGCATTTT. Amino acid sequence: CASSLGPGFGQPQHF.

This clonotype was recorded a few times. The chain links TRBV20-1 to TRBJ2-7, with no clear D. V was clipped by 6 bases and J by 0 bases, with 12 bases between them. From germline, CDR1 is DFQATT and CDR2 SNEGSKA (reference sequence). This CDR3 contains 13 residues. CDR3 amino acids: CSAEVYSSYEQYF. The CDR3 DNA reads TGCAGTGCCGAGGTATATAGCTCCTACGAGCAGTACTTC.